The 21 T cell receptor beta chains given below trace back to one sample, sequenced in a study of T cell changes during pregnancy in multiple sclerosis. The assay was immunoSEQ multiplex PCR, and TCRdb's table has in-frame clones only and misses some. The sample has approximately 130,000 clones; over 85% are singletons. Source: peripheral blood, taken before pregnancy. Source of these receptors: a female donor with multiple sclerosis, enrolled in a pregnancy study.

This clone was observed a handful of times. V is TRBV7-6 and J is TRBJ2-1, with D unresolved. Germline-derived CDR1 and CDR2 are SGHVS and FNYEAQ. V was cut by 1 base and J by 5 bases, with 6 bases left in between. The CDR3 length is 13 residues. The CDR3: CASSLGRNNEQFF. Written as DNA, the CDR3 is TGTGCCAGCAGCTTAGGGCGGAACAATGAGCAGTTCTTC.

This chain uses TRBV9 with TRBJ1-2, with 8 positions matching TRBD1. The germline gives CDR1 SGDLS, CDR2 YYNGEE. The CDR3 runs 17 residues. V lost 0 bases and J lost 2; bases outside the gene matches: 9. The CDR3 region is CASSVADRGEVNYGYTF. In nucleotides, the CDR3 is TGTGCCAGCAGCGTAGCCGACAGGGGTGAGGTAAACTATGGCTACACCTTC.

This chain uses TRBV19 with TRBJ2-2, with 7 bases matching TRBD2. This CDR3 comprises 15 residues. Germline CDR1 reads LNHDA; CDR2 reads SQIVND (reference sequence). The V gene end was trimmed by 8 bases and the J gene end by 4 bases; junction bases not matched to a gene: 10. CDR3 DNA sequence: TGTGCCAGTTCGCCGTGGGGGGAGGGCACCGGGGAGCTGTTTTTT. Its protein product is CASSPWGEGTGELFF. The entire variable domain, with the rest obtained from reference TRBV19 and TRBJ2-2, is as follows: DGGITQSPKYLFRKEGQNVTLSCEQNLNHDAMYWYRQDPGQGLRLIYYSQIVNDFQKGDIAEGYSVSREKKESFPLTVTSAQKNPTAFYLCASSPWGEGTGELFFGEGSRLTVL.

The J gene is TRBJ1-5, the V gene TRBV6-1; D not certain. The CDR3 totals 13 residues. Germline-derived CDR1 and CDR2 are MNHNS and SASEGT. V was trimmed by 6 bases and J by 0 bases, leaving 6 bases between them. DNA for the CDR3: TGTGCCAGCAGAATTAATAGCAATCAGCCCCAGCATTTT. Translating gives CASRINSNQPQHF.

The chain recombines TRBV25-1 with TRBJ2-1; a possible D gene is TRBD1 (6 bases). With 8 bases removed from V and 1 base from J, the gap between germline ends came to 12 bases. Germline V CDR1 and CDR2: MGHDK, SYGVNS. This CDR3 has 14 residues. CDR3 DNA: TGTGCCAGCCAGCTCGGACAGTCCTACAATGAGCAGTTCTTC. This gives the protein CASQLGQSYNEQFF.

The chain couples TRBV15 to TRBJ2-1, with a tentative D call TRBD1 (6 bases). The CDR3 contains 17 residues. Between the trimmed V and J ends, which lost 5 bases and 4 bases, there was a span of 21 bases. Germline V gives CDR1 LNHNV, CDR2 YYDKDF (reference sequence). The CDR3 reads CATSWETGTVLYNEQFF. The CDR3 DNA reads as TGTGCCACCAGCTGGGAGACAGGAACGGTTCTTTACAATGAGCAGTTCTTC.

Written as DNA, the CDR3 is TGTGCCAGCAGTGTCCTAGCGGGGGGTAGCACAGATACGCAGTATTTT. The encoded protein is CASSVLAGGSTDTQYF. The chain employs TRBV2 and TRBJ2-3; 11 bases are a match to TRBD2. There are 16 residues in the CDR3. V lost 4 bases and J lost 0; bases outside the gene matches: 3. Looked up from germline, CDR1 is SNHLY and CDR2 is FYNNEI.

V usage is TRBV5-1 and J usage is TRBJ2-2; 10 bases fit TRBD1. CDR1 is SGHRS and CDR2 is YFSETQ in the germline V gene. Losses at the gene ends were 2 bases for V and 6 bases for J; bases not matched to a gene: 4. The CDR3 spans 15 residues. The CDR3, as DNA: TGCGCCAGCAGCTTCGGGACAGGGGCTCCCGGGGAGCTGTTTTTT. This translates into CASSFGTGAPGELFF.

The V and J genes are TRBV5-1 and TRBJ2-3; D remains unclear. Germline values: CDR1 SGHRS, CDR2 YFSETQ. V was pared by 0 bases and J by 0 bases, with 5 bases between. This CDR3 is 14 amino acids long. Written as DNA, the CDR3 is TGCGCCAGCAGCTTGGGAGAAAGCACAGATACGCAGTATTTT. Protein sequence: CASSLGESTDTQYF.

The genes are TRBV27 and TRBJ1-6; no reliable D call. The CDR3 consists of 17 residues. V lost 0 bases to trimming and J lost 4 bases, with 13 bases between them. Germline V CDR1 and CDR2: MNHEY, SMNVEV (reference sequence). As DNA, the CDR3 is TGTGCCAGCAGTTTATCGCAGCGCCTTCAATATAATTCACCCCTCCACTTT. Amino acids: CASSLSQRLQYNSPLHF.

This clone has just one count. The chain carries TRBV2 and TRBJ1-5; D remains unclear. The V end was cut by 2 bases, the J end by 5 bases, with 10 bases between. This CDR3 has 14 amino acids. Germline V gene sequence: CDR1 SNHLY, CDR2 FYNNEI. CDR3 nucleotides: TGTGCCAGCAGTGAACTGGGCTCGGATCAGCCCCAGCATTTT. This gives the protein CASSELGSDQPQHF.

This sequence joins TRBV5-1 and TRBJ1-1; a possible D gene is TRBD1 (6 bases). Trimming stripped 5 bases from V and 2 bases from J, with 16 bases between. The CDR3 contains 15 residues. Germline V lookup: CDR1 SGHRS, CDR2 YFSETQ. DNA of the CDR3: TGCGCCAGCAGTGTTGGCAGGGGCGTCAACACTGAAGCTTTCTTT. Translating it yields CASSVGRGVNTEAFF.

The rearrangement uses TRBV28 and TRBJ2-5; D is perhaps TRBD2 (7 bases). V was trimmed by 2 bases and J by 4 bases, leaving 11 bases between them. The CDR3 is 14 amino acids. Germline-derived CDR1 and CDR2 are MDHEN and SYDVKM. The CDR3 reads CASSLQGRGETQYF. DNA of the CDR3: TGTGCCAGCAGTTTACAGGGGAGGGGAGAGACCCAGTACTTC.

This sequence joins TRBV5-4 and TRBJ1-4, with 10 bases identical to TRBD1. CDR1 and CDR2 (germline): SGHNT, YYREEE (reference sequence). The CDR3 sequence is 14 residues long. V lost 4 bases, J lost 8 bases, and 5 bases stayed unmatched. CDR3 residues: CASSADRGQEKLFF. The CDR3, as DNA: TGTGCCAGCAGCGCTGACAGGGGGCAGGAAAAACTGTTTTTT. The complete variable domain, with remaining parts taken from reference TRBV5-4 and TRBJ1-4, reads ETGVTQSPTHLIKTRGQQVTLRCSSQSGHNTVSWYQQALGQGPQFIFQYYREEENGRGNFPPRFSGLQFPNYSSELNVNALELDDSALYLCASSADRGQEKLFFGSGTQLSVL.

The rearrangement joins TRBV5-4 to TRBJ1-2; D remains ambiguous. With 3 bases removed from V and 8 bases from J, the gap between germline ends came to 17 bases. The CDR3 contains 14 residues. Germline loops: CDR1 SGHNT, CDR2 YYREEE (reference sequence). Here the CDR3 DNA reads TGTGCCAGCAGCTCAACTGTAGGGAGGGAGGGCTACACCTTC. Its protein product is CASSSTVGREGYTF.

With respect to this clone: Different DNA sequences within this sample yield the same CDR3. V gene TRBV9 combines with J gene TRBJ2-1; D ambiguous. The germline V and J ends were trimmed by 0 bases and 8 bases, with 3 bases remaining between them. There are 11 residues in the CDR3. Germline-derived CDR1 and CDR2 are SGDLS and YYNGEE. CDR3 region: CASSVADEQFF. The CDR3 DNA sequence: TGTGCCAGCAGCGTAGCCGATGAGCAGTTCTTC.

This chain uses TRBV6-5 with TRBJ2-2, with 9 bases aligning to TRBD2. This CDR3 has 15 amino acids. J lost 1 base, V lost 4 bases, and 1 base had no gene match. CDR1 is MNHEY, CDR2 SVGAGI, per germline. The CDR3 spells CASSLAGVNTGELFF. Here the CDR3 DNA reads TGTGCCAGCAGTTTAGCGGGGGTGAACACCGGGGAGCTGTTTTTT.

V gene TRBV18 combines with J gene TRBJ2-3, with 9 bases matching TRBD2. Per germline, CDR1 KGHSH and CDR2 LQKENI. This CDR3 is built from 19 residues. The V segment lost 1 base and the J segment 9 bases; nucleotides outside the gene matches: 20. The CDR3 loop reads CASSPLRIAGAAISGTQYF. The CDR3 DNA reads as TGTGCCAGCTCACCACTTAGGATAGCGGGAGCTGCGATTTCCGGAACGCAGTATTTT.

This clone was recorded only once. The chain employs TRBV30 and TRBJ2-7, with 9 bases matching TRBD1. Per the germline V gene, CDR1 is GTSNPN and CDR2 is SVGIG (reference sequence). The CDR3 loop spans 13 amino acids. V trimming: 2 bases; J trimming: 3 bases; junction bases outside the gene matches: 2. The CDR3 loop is CAWSSTGGYEQYF. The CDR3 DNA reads TGTGCCTGGAGTTCGACAGGGGGCTACGAGCAGTACTTC.

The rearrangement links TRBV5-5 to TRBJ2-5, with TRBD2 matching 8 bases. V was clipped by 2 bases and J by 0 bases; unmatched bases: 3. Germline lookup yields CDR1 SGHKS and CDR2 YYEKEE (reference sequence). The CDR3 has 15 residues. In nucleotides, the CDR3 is TGTGCCAGCAGCTTAGCGGGGGTAAACCAAGAGACCCAGTACTTC. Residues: CASSLAGVNQETQYF.

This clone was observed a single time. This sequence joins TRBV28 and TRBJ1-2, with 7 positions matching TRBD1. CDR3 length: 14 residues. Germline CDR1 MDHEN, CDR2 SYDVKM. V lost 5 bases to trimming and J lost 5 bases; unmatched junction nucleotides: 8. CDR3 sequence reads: CASSQTGWGYGYTF. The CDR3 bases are TGTGCCAGCAGTCAGACAGGGTGGGGGTATGGCTACACCTTC.